What follows are 5 T cell receptor beta chains derived from one specimen sequenced in a study of blood T cell repertoires in COVID-19. Clones were read by immunoSEQ multiplex PCR, and TCRdb kept only the in-frame ones, dropping some. The sample has around 190,000 clones; 88% are singletons. Sequenced material: peripheral blood. These receptors were collected from a human donor in a cohort sampled during active COVID-19.

V gene TRBV30 combines with J gene TRBJ2-3; D may be TRBD1 (6 bases). With 1 base removed from V and 4 bases from J, the gap between germline ends came to 6 bases. This CDR3 has 12 residues. Per germline, CDR1 GTSNPN and CDR2 SVGIG (reference sequence). CDR3 DNA sequence: TGTGCCTGGAGTGCAGGGGCAGATACGCAGTATTTT. This gives the protein CAWSAGADTQYF.

The chain joins TRBV7-9 to TRBJ2-5, with 10 positions matching TRBD2. V gave up 1 base and J gave up 5 bases; unmatched junction bases: 7. The CDR3 has 16 amino acids. CDR1 SEHNR and CDR2 FQNEAQ come from the germline V gene (reference sequence). CDR3 DNA sequence: TGTGCCAGCAGCTTAGATGCACTAGCGGGGCTGGAGACCCAGTACTTC. It codes for CASSLDALAGLETQYF.

The genes are TRBV19 and TRBJ1-1; no reliable D call. V lost 6 bases to trimming and J lost 3 bases, with 11 bases between them. Germline V gives CDR1 LNHDA, CDR2 SQIVND (reference sequence). CDR3 length: 13 residues. CDR3 nucleotide sequence: TGTGCCAGTAGCCAGTTTCTGGACACTGAAGCTTTCTTT. It codes for CASSQFLDTEAFF.

The chain carries TRBV7-2 and TRBJ2-7; D gene ambiguous. CDR3 size: 16 residues. Germline lookup yields CDR1 SGHTA and CDR2 FQGNSA. V was clipped by 2 bases and J by 7 bases, with 21 bases between them. The CDR3 region is CASSLFSEMVPREQYF. CDR3 nucleotides: TGTGCCAGCAGCTTATTTTCCGAGATGGTCCCCCGGGAGCAGTACTTC.

The chain employs TRBV7-9 and TRBJ1-1; a possible D gene is TRBD1 (6 bases). Between the trimmed V and J ends, which lost 5 bases and 5 bases, there was a span of 21 bases. Germline assignment: CDR1 SEHNR and CDR2 FQNEAQ (reference sequence). The length of the CDR3 is 16 residues. CDR3 nucleotide sequence: TGTGCCAGCAGCATCGGACAGCTCAGAACGGGGACTGAAGCTTTCTTT. Translating it yields CASSIGQLRTGTEAFF.